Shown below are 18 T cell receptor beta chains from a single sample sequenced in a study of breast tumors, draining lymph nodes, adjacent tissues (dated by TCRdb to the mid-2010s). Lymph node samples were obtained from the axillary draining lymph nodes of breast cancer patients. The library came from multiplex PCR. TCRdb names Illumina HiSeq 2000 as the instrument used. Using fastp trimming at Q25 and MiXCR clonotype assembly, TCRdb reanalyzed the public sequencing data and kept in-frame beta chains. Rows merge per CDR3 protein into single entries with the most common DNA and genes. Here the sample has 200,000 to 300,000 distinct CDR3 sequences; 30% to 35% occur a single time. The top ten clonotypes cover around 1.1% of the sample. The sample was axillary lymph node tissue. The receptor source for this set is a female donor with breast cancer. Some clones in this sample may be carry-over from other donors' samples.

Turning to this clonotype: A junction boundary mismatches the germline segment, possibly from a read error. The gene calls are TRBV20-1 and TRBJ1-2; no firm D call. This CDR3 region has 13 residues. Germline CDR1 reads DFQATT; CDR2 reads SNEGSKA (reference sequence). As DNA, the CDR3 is TGCAGTACTAGAACGAGGGATTACTGTGGCTACACCTTC. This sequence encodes CSTRTRDYCGYTF.

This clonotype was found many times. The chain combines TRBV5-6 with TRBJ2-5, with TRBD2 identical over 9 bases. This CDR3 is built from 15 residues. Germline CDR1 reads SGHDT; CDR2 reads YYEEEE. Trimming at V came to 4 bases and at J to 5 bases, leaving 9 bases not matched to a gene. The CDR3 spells CASSPSTSGRETQYF. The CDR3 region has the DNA TGTGCCAGCAGCCCGTCCACTAGCGGGCGGGAGACCCAGTACTTC.

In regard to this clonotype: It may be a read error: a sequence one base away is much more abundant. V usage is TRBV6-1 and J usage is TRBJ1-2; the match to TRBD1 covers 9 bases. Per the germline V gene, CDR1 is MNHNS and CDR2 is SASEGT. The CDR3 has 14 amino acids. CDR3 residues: CAGSEQGAEGGYTF. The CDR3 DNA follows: TGTGCCGGCAGTGAACAGGGGGCCGAGGGTGGCTACACCTTC.

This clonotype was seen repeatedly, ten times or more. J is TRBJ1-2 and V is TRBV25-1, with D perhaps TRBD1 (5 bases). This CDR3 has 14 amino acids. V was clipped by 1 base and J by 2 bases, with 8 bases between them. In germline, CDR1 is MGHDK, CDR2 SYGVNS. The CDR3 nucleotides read TGTGCCAGCAGTGAATTTGGGGCCAACTATGGCTACACCTTC. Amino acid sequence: CASSEFGANYGYTF.

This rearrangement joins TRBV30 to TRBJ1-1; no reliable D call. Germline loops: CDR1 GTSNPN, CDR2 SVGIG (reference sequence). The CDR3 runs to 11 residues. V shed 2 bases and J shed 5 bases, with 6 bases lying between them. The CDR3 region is CAWSPGTEAFF. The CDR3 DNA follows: TGTGCCTGGAGTCCGGGGACTGAAGCTTTCTTT.

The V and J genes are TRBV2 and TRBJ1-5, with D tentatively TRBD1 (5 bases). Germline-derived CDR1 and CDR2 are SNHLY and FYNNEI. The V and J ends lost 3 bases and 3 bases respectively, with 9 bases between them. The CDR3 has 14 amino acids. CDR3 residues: CASSEGDPNQPQHF. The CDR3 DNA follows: TGTGCCAGCAGTGAGGGGGACCCCAATCAGCCCCAGCATTTT.

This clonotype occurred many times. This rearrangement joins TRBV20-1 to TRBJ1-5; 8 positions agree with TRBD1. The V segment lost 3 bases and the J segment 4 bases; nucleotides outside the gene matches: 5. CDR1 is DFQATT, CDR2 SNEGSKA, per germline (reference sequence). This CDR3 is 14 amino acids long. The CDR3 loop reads CSASAGGGNQPQHF. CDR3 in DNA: TGCAGTGCTAGTGCAGGGGGCGGAAATCAGCCCCAGCATTTT.

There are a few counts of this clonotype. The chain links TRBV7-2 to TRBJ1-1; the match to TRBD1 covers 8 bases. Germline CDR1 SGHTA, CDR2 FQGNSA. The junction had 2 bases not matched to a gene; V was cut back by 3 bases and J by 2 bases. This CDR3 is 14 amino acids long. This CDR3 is CASSFQGANTEAFF. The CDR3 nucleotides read TGTGCCAGCAGCTTTCAGGGGGCTAACACTGAAGCTTTCTTT.

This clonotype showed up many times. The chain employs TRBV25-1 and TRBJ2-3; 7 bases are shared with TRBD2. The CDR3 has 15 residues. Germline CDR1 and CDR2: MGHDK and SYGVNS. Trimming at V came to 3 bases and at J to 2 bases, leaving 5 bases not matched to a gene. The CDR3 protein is CASSDPREPTDTQYF. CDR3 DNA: TGTGCCAGCAGTGATCCGCGGGAGCCCACAGATACGCAGTATTTT.

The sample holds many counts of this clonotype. The CDR3 region is CASSFRTSGRIGELFF. CDR3 DNA: TGTGCCAGCAGTTTCCGAACTAGCGGGAGAATCGGGGAGCTGTTTTTT. This sequence joins TRBV12-3 or TRBV12-4 and TRBJ2-2; TRBD2 matches at 11 bases. The CDR3 is 16 residues long. Trimming removed 3 bases from V and 7 bases from J; junction bases left unmatched: 7.

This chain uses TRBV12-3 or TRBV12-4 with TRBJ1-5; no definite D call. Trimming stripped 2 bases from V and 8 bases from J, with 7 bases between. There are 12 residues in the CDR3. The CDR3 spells CASSLKGEPQHF. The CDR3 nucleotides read TGTGCCAGCAGTTTAAAGGGTGAGCCCCAGCATTTT.

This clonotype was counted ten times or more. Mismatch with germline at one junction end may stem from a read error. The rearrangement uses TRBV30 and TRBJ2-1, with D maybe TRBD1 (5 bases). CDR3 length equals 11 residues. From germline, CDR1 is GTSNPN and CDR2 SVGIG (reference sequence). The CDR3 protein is CAWTGYSEQFF. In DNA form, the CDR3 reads TGTGCCTGGACAGGGTACAGTGAGCAGTTCTTC.

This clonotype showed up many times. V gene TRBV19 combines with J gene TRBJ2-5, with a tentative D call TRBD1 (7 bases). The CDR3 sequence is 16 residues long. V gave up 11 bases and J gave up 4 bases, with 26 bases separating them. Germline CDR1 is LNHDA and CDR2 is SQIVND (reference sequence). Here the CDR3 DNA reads TGTGCCTCAAAAGGGGCAGGGGGTTTGGGGGGAGAGACCCAGTACTTC. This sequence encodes CASKGAGGLGGETQYF.

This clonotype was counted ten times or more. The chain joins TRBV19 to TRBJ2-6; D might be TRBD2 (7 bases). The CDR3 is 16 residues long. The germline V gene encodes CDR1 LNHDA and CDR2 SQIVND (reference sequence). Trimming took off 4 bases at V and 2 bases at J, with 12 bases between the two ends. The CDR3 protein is CASSSGGRAGANVLTF. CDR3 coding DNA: TGTGCCAGTAGTAGCGGGGGCAGGGCTGGGGCCAACGTCCTGACTTTC. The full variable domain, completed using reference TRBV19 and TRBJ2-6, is DGGITQSPKYLFRKEGQNVTLSCEQNLNHDAMYWYRQDPGQGLRLIYYSQIVNDFQKGDIAEGYSVSREKKESFPLTVTSAQKNPTAFYLCASSSGGRAGANVLTFGAGSRLTVL.

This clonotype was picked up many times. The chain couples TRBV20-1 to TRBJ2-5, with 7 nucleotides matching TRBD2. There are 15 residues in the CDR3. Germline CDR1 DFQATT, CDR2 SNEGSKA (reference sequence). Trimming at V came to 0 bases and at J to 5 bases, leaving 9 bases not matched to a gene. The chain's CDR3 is CSARDLGGKWETQYF. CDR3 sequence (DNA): TGCAGTGCTAGAGATCTCGGGGGGAAGTGGGAGACCCAGTACTTC.

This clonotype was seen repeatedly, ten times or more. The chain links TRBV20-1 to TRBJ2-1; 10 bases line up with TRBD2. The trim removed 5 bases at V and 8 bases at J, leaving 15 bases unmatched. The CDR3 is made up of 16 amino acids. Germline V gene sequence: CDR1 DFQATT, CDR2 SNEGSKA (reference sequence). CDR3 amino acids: CSAPLKGGLAFDEQFF. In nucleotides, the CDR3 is TGCAGTGCTCCACTGAAAGGGGGACTAGCGTTCGATGAGCAGTTCTTC.

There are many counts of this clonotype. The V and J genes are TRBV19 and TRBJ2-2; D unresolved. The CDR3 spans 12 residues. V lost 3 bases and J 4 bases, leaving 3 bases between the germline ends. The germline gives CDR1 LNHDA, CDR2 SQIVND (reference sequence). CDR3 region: CASSISTGELFF. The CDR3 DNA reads TGTGCCAGTAGTATCTCCACCGGGGAGCTGTTTTTT.

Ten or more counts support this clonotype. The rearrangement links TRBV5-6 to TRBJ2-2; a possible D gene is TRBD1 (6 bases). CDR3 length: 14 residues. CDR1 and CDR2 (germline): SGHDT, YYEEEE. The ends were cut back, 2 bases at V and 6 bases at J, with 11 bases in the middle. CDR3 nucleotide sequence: TGTGCCAGCAGCTTTACAGGGCCGGCCGGGGAGCTGTTTTTT. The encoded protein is CASSFTGPAGELFF.